Here is one TCR beta chain with its context. This clonotype appeared once. This clone's antigen is unknown. Base qualities are not provided; no much larger clone lies one nucleotide away. A lone read gives weak evidence. This entry comes from a study of T cells in Graves' hyperthyroidism and ophthalmopathy (dated by TCRdb to about 2019). At the level of the whole study: To identify distinguishing TCR V-J signatures, a discovery cohort of about 100 patients was used, comprising some 45 with Graves' ophthalmopathy and around 57 with stable Graves' hyperthyroidism. An independent validation cohort of about 20 hyperthyroidism patients and approximately 15 patients who later progressed to ophthalmopathy tested prospective prediction of ophthalmopathy. The 100 or so discovery patients were divided at random into training and test sets in a 7:3 ratio. In about 6 Graves' hyperthyroidism patients, the study also compared T-cell repertoires from thyroid tissue with T-cell repertoires from blood. After sampling, hyperthyroidism patients received methimazole starting at 30 mg daily, and ophthalmopathy patients received high-dose intravenous methylprednisolone. TCR Vbeta CDR3 sequencing of 135 peripheral blood samples (about 45 ophthalmopathy, 75 to 85 hyperthyroidism and roughly 17 progressor patients) is reported in the paper. General study outcomes and caveats: Sample size was not statistically predetermined, and investigators were not blinded to group allocation. In cross-validation, a model built on a 13 V-J signature told ophthalmopathy apart from stable hyperthyroidism with under 90% sensitivity and roughly 81% specificity, and in testing the same model reached 80%/75%. Blood samples also contained most of the expanded thyroid clonotypes (frequency above 0.001), which suggests that blood repertoires may reflect thyroid immune responses. In validation, progression to ophthalmopathy was predicted by the model with approximately 67% sensitivity and 72.22% specificity, a median of roughly six months before onset.

Patients with uncontrolled infections, other autoimmune diseases, pregnancy or lactation were excluded. Diagnoses relied on clinical symptoms, serum thyroxine and TRAb, thyroid ultrasound and orbital computed tomography. Total RNA was extracted using Trizol reagent, and RNA quality was assessed on an Agilent 2100 Bioanalyzer. The TCR beta CDR3 regions were amplified from the RNA transcripts. For the first round of RT-PCR on the TCR CDR3, the HTBI primer set was used together with the Qiagen OneStep RT-PCR kit. Libraries were constructed in a second round of multiplex PCR, after which size selection and purification were performed. Libraries were sequenced paired-end with 100 bp reads on an Illumina HiSeq2000. On the study's bioinformatics: Raw data were processed with SOAPnuke, discarding reads with adapters, uncalled bases, mean Phred below 15, or no exact constant-primer or identifier match. COPE v1.2.5 was used to merge high-quality paired reads, and clonotypes were defined as unique nucleotide sequences. MiTCR v1.1 was used to align the clonotypes against IMGT TRBV, TRBD and TRBJ reference segments. Analysis was restricted to V-J combinations with a frequency above 0.0001, which covered 98% to 99.2% of repertoires. A TCS score was defined as the ratio between F50 (clonal expansion) and ExV (chaos), using BLOSUM62-based TCRdist between CDR3 peptides within each V-J. Welch's t-statistics and random forest reduced approximately 520 V-J features to under 15, which were used in a naive Bayes classifier (R e1071). The similarity between thyroid and blood repertoires was quantified using the Morisita-Horn index. TCRdb passed the public sequencing reads through fastp at Q25 and MiXCR, retaining productive beta sequences. Every distinct CDR3 protein forms one entry, paired with its most common genes and DNA. TCRdb assigned the V and J calls; the authors' analysis was not used. For this sample the table gives 480,000 or so distinct CDR3 sequences, of which approximately 48% were detected only once. Jointly, the top ten make up approximately 44% of the sample.

The clonotype comes from an adult woman with Graves' disease, either hyperthyroidism or ophthalmopathy (not recorded which). The material sequenced was peripheral blood or thyroid tissue (not recorded which).

The DNA sequence is TGTGCCAGCAGCTTAGCGGGGACAGGGAGCAATCAGCCCCAGCATTTT. The encoded protein is CASSLAGTGSNQPQHF. The sequence joins TRBV7-2 to TRBJ1-5, and TRBD1 aligns with 9 junction nucleotides. Germline trimming: 0 bases from V, 1 base from J; junction bases outside gene matches: 1. Including the terminal cysteine and phenylalanine, the CDR3 comprises 16 residues. Of the read, only the CDR3 DNA is kept; its 48 bases are in frame from base 1. Looking up the germline V gene yields CDR1 SGHTA and CDR2 FQGNSA.